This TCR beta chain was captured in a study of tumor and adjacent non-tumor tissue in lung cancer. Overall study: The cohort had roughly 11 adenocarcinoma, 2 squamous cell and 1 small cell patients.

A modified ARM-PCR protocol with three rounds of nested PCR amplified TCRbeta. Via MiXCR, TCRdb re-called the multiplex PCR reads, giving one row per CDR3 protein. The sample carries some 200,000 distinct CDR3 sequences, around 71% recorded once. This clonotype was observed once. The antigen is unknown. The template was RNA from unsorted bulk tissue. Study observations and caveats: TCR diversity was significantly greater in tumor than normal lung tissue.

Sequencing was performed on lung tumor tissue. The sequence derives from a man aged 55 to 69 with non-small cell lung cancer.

CDR3 sequence reads: CASSKGTCWSIETQYF. In DNA, the CDR3 is TGTGCCAGCAGCAAAGGGACTTGCTGGAGTATTGAGACCCAGTACTTC. The chain employs TRBV11-3 and TRBJ2-5; TRBD2 might be the D (6 bases). Trimming left V 5 bases short and J 5 bases short, with 21 bases between. The CDR3 contains 16 residues. Germline lookup yields CDR1 SGHNT and CDR2 YENEEA.